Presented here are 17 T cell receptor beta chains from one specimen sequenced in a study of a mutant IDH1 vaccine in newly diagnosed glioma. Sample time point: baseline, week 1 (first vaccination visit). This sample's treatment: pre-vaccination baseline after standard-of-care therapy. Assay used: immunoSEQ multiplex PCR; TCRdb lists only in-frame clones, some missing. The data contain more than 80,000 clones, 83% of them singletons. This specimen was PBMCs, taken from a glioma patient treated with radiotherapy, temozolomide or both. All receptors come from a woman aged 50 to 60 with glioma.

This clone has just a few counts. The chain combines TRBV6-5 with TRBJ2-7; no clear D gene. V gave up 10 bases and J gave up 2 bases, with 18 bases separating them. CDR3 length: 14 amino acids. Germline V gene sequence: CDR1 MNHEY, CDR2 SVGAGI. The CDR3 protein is CATRNEYRAYEQYF. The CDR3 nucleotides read TGTGCCACCCGAAATGAATACAGAGCCTACGAGCAGTACTTC.

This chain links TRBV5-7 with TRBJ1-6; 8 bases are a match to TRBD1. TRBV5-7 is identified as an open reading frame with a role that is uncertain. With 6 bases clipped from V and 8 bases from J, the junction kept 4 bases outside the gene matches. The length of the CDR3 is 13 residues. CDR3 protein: CASIGRGHSPLHF. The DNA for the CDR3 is TGTGCCAGCATTGGCAGGGGGCATTCACCCCTCCACTTT.

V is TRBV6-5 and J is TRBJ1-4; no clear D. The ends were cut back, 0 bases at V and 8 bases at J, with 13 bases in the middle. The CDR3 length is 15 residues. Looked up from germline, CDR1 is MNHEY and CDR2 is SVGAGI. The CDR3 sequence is CASSYSPGVGEKLFF. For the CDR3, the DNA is TGTGCCAGCAGTTACTCGCCTGGGGTTGGGGAAAAACTGTTTTTT.

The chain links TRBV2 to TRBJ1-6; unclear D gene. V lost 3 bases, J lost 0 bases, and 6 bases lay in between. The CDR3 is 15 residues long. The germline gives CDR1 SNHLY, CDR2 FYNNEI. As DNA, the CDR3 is TGTGCCAGCAGTGAGGTTAGCTCCTATAATTCACCCCTCCACTTT. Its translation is CASSEVSSYNSPLHF.

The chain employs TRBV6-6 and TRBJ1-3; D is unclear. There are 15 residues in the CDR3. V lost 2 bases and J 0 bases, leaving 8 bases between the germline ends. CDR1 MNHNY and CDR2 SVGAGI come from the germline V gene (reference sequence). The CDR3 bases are TGTGCCAGCAGTTACGACGGGTCCTCTGGAAACACCATATATTTT. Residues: CASSYDGSSGNTIYF.

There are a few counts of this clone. CDR3 region: CASRSRDSYEQYF. In DNA form, the CDR3 reads TGTGCCAGCAGGTCCCGGGACAGCTACGAGCAGTACTTC. The chain links TRBV11-3 to TRBJ2-7; TRBD1 aligns across 7 bases. The V segment lost 6 bases and the J segment 3 bases; nucleotides outside the gene matches: 5. Germline-derived CDR1 and CDR2 are SGHNT and YENEEA. The CDR3 contains 13 residues.

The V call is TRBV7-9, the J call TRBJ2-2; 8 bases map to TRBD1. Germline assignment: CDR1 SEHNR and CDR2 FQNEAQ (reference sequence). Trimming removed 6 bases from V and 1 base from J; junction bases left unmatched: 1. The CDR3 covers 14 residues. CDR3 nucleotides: TGTGCCAGCAGACAGGGGGAGAACACCGGGGAGCTGTTTTTT. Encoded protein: CASRQGENTGELFF.

The CDR3 DNA reads TGTGCCAGCAGCTCTGACAGAGACACTGAAGCTTTCTTT. As protein: CASSSDRDTEAFF. This chain uses TRBV7-8 with TRBJ1-1; D might be TRBD1 (5 bases). Germline CDR1 and CDR2: SGHVS and FQNEAQ. Deletions cut 4 bases from V and 3 bases from J, with 9 bases between. The CDR3 is 13 residues long.

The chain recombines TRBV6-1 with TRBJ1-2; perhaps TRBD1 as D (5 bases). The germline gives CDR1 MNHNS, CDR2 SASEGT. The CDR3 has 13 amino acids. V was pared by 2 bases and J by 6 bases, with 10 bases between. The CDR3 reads CASSEKGSDGYTF. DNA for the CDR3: TGTGCCAGCAGTGAAAAGGGGAGCGATGGCTACACCTTC.

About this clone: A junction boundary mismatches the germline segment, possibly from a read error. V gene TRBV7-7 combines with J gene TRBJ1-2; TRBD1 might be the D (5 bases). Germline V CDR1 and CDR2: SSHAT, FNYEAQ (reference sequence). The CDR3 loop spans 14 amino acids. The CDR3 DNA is TGTGCTAGCAGCTTAGCGAAGGGGATCTATGGCTACACCTTC. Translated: CASSLAKGIYGYTF. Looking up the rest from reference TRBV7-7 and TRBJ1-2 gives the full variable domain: GAGVSQSPRYKVTKRGQDVTLRCDPISSHATLYWYQQALGQGPEFLTYFNYEAQPDKSGLPSDRFSAERPEGSISTLTIQRTEQRDSAMYRCASSLAKGIYGYTFGSGTRLTVV.

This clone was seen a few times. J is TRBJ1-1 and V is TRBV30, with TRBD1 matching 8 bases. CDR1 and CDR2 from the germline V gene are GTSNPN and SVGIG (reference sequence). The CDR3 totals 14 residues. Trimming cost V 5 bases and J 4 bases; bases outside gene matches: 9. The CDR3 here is CAWEVVQGATEAFF. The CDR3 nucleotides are TGTGCCTGGGAGGTGGTGCAGGGGGCCACTGAAGCTTTCTTT.

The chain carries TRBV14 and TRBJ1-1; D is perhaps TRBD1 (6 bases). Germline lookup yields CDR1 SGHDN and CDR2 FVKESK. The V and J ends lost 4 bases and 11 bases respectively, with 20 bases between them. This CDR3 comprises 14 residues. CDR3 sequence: CASSPLGGAGGAFF. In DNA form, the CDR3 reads TGTGCCAGCAGCCCTCTTGGGGGGGCGGGTGGGGCTTTCTTT.

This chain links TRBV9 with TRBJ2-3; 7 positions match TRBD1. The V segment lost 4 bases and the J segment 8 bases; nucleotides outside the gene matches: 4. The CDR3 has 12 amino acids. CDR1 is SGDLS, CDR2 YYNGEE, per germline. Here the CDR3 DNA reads TGTGCCAGCAGCCGTCCAGGGGGTACGCAGTATTTT. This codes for CASSRPGGTQYF.

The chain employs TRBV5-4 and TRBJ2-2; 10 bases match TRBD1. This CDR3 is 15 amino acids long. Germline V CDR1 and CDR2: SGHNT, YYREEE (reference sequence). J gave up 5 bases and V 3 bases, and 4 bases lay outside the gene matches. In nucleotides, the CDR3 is TGTGCCAGCAGCTCGGGACAGGGGTGGACCGGGGAGCTGTTTTTT. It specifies CASSSGQGWTGELFF.

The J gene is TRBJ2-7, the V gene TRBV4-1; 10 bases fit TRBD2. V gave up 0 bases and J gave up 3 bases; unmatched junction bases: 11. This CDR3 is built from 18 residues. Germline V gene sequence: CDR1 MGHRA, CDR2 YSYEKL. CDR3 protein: CASSQDQQRGGLNYEQYF. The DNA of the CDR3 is TGCGCCAGCAGCCAAGATCAACAGCGGGGGGGCCTTAACTACGAGCAGTACTTC.

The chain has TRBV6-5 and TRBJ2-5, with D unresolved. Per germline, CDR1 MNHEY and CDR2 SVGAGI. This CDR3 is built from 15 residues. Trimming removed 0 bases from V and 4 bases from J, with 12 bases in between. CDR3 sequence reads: CASSYSRPERETQYF. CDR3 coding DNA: TGTGCCAGCAGTTACTCGAGGCCAGAACGAGAGACCCAGTACTTC.

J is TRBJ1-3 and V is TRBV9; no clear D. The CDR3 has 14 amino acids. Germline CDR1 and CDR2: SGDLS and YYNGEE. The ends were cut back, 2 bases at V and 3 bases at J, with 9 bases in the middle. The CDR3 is CASSVSGDGNTIYF. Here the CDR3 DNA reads TGTGCCAGCAGCGTTTCCGGGGATGGAAACACCATATATTTT.